The 21 T cell receptor beta chains below all came from one sample that was sequenced in a study of OX40 agonist ivuxolimab in advanced cancers. This table comes from immunoSEQ multiplex PCR, and its TCRdb copy is limited to in-frame clones, with some not included. The sample yields fewer than 120,000 clones, over 85% seen once. The sample in question was CD4+ or CD8+ T cells sorted from blood, obtained in a trial of the OX40 agonist ivuxolimab. Receptors originate from an adult with an advanced solid tumor such as melanoma, head and neck, liver or kidney cancer.

This clone was picked up one time. This chain uses TRBV5-4 with TRBJ1-6, with D maybe TRBD1 (6 bases). CDR1 SGHNT and CDR2 YYREEE come from the germline V gene (reference sequence). CDR3 size: 14 residues. Trimming shortened V by 1 base and J by 10 bases, and 12 bases separated the two germline ends. CDR3 sequence (DNA): TGTGCCAGCAGCTTGAAACAGGGAAACTCACCCCTCCACTTT. Encoded protein: CASSLKQGNSPLHF.

This rearrangement joins TRBV7-3 to TRBJ2-3; weak D call: TRBD2 (6 bases). This CDR3 is 14 amino acids long. CDR1 is SGHTA and CDR2 is FQGTGA in the germline V gene. The V and J ends lost 0 bases and 5 bases respectively, with 9 bases between them. CDR3 loop: CASSLTGGLDTQYF. Here the CDR3 DNA reads TGTGCCAGCAGCTTAACGGGGGGTCTAGATACGCAGTATTTT.

V gene TRBV9 combines with J gene TRBJ2-1; D possibly corresponds to TRBD2 (6 bases). Germline V gives CDR1 SGDLS, CDR2 YYNGEE. The CDR3 has 16 amino acids. V was shortened by 0 bases and J by 0 bases, with 10 bases between the two germline ends. CDR3 region: CASSVGLGSSYNEQFF. CDR3 in DNA: TGTGCCAGCAGCGTAGGACTAGGGAGCTCCTACAATGAGCAGTTCTTC.

The chain has TRBV30 and TRBJ2-5; the D is unclear. The CDR3 loop spans 14 amino acids. Per the germline V gene, CDR1 is GTSNPN and CDR2 is SVGIG (reference sequence). Trimming took off 1 base at V and 5 bases at J, with 14 bases between the two ends. This CDR3 reads CAWSGGVGRETQYF. The CDR3 DNA follows: TGTGCCTGGAGTGGTGGGGTAGGTCGGGAGACCCAGTACTTC. Full variable domain (rest looked up from reference TRBV30 and TRBJ2-5): SQTIHQWPATLVQPVGSPLSLECTVEGTSNPNLYWYRQAAGRGLQLLFYSVGIGQISSEVPQNLSASRPQDRQFILSSKKLLLSDSGFYLCAWSGGVGRETQYFGPGTRLLVL.

This chain links TRBV28 with TRBJ1-1; D is uncertain. Germline CDR1 MDHEN, CDR2 SYDVKM. V lost 5 bases and J lost 1, with 11 bases in between. The CDR3 is 14 residues long. The CDR3 nucleotides are TGTGCCAGCAGTCCCCGGCCGAGGAACACTGAAGCTTTCTTT. It is translated as CASSPRPRNTEAFF.

V usage is TRBV25-1 and J usage is TRBJ1-1; 7 positions match TRBD1. The CDR3 has 14 amino acids. CDR1 and CDR2 (germline): MGHDK, SYGVNS. The V gene end was trimmed by 5 bases and the J gene end by 1 base; junction bases not matched to a gene: 4. The CDR3 DNA sequence: TGTGCCAGCAGTAGTCGGACAGGGAACACTGAAGCTTTCTTT. It is translated as CASSSRTGNTEAFF.

This chain uses TRBV14 with TRBJ2-2, with D possibly called TRBD1 or TRBD2 (5 bases each). The CDR3 is 13 amino acids. The ends were cut back, 6 bases at V and 8 bases at J, with 13 bases in the middle. Germline V gives CDR1 SGHDN, CDR2 FVKESK. The CDR3 region is CASRRDPRGELFF. For the CDR3, the DNA is TGTGCCAGCAGGAGGGACCCTCGGGGGGAGCTGTTTTTT.

The rearrangement links TRBV7-6 to TRBJ2-7, with D possibly being TRBD1 (6 bases). This CDR3 is 15 amino acids long. V was pared by 5 bases and J by 0 bases, with 14 bases between. Germline CDR1 SGHVS, CDR2 FNYEAQ. The CDR3 DNA reads TGTGCCAGCAGCCGGGGACATTTGAGCTCCTACGAGCAGTACTTC. Its protein product is CASSRGHLSSYEQYF.

The chain joins TRBV27 to TRBJ1-1, with a possible D match to TRBD1 (5 bases). V dropped 6 bases and J dropped 0 bases, with 11 bases sitting between them. Looked up from germline, CDR1 is MNHEY and CDR2 is SMNVEV (reference sequence). The CDR3 is 14 amino acids. As DNA, the CDR3 is TGTGCCAGCAGCGTAGGGGTCGTGAACACTGAAGCTTTCTTT. This sequence encodes CASSVGVVNTEAFF.

This clone has a handful of counts. V is TRBV7-2 and J is TRBJ1-2, with TRBD1 identical over 7 bases. Germline-derived CDR1 and CDR2 are SGHTA and FQGNSA. This CDR3 is 12 amino acids long. V lost 1 base and J lost 7; bases outside the gene matches: 0. This CDR3 is CASSLEGAGYTF. The CDR3 DNA follows: TGTGCCAGCAGCTTAGAGGGGGCTGGCTACACCTTC.

The V and J genes are TRBV4-3 and TRBJ1-3; 8 bases match TRBD1. The J segment lost 4 bases and the V segment lost 4 bases, leaving 6 bases of the junction unmatched. The CDR3 extends over 15 amino acids. The germline V gene encodes CDR1 LGHNA and CDR2 YSLEER. The CDR3 DNA is TGCGCCAGCAGCCTCGGGACAGGAGAGGGAAACACCATATATTTT. Translated, it gives CASSLGTGEGNTIYF.

V and J are TRBV4-1 and TRBJ2-7; TRBD2 agrees at 9 bases. This CDR3 has 17 amino acids. Germline loops: CDR1 MGHRA, CDR2 YSYEKL. Trimming at V came to 1 base and at J to 5 bases, leaving 12 bases not matched to a gene. This CDR3 reads CASSQAARLAAGDEQYF. Written as DNA, the CDR3 is TGCGCCAGCAGCCAAGCCGCCCGACTAGCGGCGGGAGACGAGCAGTACTTC.

The genes are TRBV5-1 and TRBJ1-2; 9 bases map to TRBD1. The J segment lost 3 bases and the V segment lost 4 bases, leaving 19 bases of the junction unmatched. This CDR3 is built from 19 residues. Germline CDR1 is SGHRS and CDR2 is YFSETQ. The CDR3: CASSRPPKYRDREDYGYTF. CDR3 DNA sequence: TGCGCCAGCAGCCGACCTCCCAAATACCGGGACAGGGAAGACTATGGCTACACCTTC.

The chain has TRBV19 and TRBJ1-5, with D maybe TRBD1 (6 bases). With 4 bases removed from V and 2 bases from J, the gap between germline ends came to 15 bases. Germline CDR1 is LNHDA and CDR2 is SQIVND (reference sequence). The CDR3 covers 16 residues. The CDR3 sequence: CASSRGDRRGNQPQHF. The CDR3 DNA follows: TGTGCCAGTAGTAGGGGAGACAGGCGAGGCAATCAGCCCCAGCATTTT.

V and J are TRBV6-1 and TRBJ1-2, with D unclear. V was pared by 6 bases and J by 2 bases, with 10 bases between. The CDR3 extends over 13 amino acids. CDR1 MNHNS and CDR2 SASEGT come from the germline V gene. DNA of the CDR3: TGTGCCAGCAGCGAATACCAGAACTATGGCTACACCTTC. It translates to CASSEYQNYGYTF.

The chain employs TRBV5-5 and TRBJ1-5; D may be TRBD1 (5 bases). The length of the CDR3 is 13 residues. Germline V CDR1 and CDR2: SGHKS, YYEKEE (reference sequence). The V gene lost 1 base and the J gene lost 6 bases, with 8 bases spanning the gap. This chain's CDR3 is CASSLIGGQPQHF. In nucleotides, the CDR3 is TGTGCCAGCAGCTTGATCGGGGGTCAGCCCCAGCATTTT. Looking up the rest from reference TRBV5-5 and TRBJ1-5 gives the full variable domain: DAGVTQSPTHLIKTRGQQVTLRCSPISGHKSVSWYQQVLGQGPQFIFQYYEKEERGRGNFPDRFSARQFPNYSSELNVNALLLGDSALYLCASSLIGGQPQHFGDGTRLSIL.

V is TRBV25-1 and J is TRBJ2-1, with a weak D call TRBD1 (5 bases). This CDR3 comprises 13 residues. Trimming stripped 4 bases from V and 8 bases from J, with 12 bases between. Germline values: CDR1 MGHDK, CDR2 SYGVNS. CDR3 nucleotides: TGTGCCAGCAGTGTGCCAGGGTTGGATGAGCAGTTCTTC. It yields the protein CASSVPGLDEQFF.

The chain links TRBV23-1 to TRBJ1-2, with 9 positions matching TRBD1. TRBV23-1 qualifies as an ORF whose function is uncertain. V gave up 5 bases and J gave up 3 bases; unmatched junction bases: 16. This CDR3 has 18 residues. DNA for the CDR3: TGCGCCAGCAGTATAGAGCCGAATACAGGGGGCGCCGACTATGGCTACACCTTC. It translates to CASSIEPNTGGADYGYTF.

The V gene is TRBV19, the J gene TRBJ1-3; 11 nucleotides match TRBD1. The CDR3 consists of 17 residues. V was pared by 5 bases and J by 5 bases, with 11 bases of the junction left unmatched. Germline CDR1 reads LNHDA; CDR2 reads SQIVND (reference sequence). The CDR3 reads CASSDSHRDRGRNTIYF. The CDR3 region has the DNA TGTGCCAGTAGTGACAGTCACCGGGACAGGGGGAGAAACACCATATATTTT.

This chain links TRBV5-4 with TRBJ2-2; D gene ambiguous. The V end was cut by 0 bases, the J end by 3 bases, with 6 bases between. The germline gives CDR1 SGHNT, CDR2 YYREEE (reference sequence). This CDR3 has 14 residues. The CDR3 loop reads CASSLDSYTGELFF. The CDR3 DNA reads as TGTGCCAGCAGCTTGGATAGTTACACCGGGGAGCTGTTTTTT. Supplemented by reference TRBV5-4 and TRBJ2-2, the full variable domain reads ETGVTQSPTHLIKTRGQQVTLRCSSQSGHNTVSWYQQALGQGPQFIFQYYREEENGRGNFPPRFSGLQFPNYSSELNVNALELDDSALYLCASSLDSYTGELFFGEGSRLTVL.

This chain uses TRBV7-2 with TRBJ2-3, with D unresolved. This CDR3 comprises 13 residues. The germline CDR1 and CDR2 sequences are SGHTA and FQGNSA. V was clipped by 2 bases and J by 5 bases, with 8 bases between them. The CDR3 loop reads CASSLSVVDTQYF. The CDR3 nucleotides read TGTGCCAGCAGCTTATCGGTCGTAGATACGCAGTATTTT.